Listed here are 20 T cell receptor beta chains from one sample, sequenced in a study of shared clonotypes between healthy human individuals. Generated by immunoSEQ multiplex PCR, the TCRdb table keeps only in-frame clones and is missing some. The sample holds over 2 million clones, 90% to 95% seen once. Sequences were obtained from naive CD4+ T cells sorted from blood. Subset noted: CD45RA+ positively selected. These receptors were collected from a man younger than 30 in good health.

This chain connects TRBV11-3 to TRBJ2-7; 9 bases match TRBD1. Trimming removed 4 bases from V and 0 bases from J; junction bases left unmatched: 4. CDR3 length: 15 amino acids. CDR1 is SGHNT, CDR2 YENEEA, per germline. CDR3 sequence: CASSSDRGYSYEQYF. CDR3 sequence (DNA): TGTGCCAGCAGCTCCGACAGGGGGTACTCCTACGAGCAGTACTTC.

The chain uses TRBV6-5 and TRBJ2-2; D may be TRBD1 (6 bases). The germline V gene encodes CDR1 MNHEY and CDR2 SVGAGI. There are 15 residues in the CDR3. The V end lost 5 bases, the J end lost 2 bases, and 12 bases lay between the germline ends. CDR3 DNA: TGTGCCAGCAGTGCTTTACAGGGTAACACCGGGGAGCTGTTTTTT. Translating it yields CASSALQGNTGELFF.

This chain connects TRBV7-2 to TRBJ2-3, with a tentative D call TRBD1 (6 bases). With 2 bases removed from V and 5 bases from J, the gap between germline ends came to 11 bases. This CDR3 comprises 14 residues. Per germline, CDR1 SGHTA and CDR2 FQGNSA. This chain's CDR3 is CASSLRGGVDTQYF. Written as DNA, the CDR3 is TGTGCCAGCAGCTTAAGAGGGGGAGTAGATACGCAGTATTTT.

Notes on this clone: The same CDR3 also results from other DNA sequences found in this sample. The J gene is TRBJ2-7, the V gene TRBV30; D is unclear. Germline CDR1 is GTSNPN and CDR2 is SVGIG (reference sequence). The CDR3 is made up of 11 amino acids. The germline V and J ends were trimmed by 1 base and 2 bases, with 3 bases remaining between them. CDR3 nucleotide sequence: TGTGCCTGGAGTGCTGCCTACGAGCAGTACTTC. This encodes CAWSAAYEQYF.

The chain couples TRBV6-6 to TRBJ2-1; D call uncertain. The CDR3 has 12 residues. Germline values: CDR1 MNHNY, CDR2 SVGAGI (reference sequence). Trimming cost V 8 bases and J 9 bases, with 14 bases left between them. CDR3 nucleotide sequence: TGTGCCAGCCTATCCGCTGGGTTTGAGCAGTTCTTC. Its protein is CASLSAGFEQFF.

This chain connects TRBV30 to TRBJ1-5; 10 bases fit TRBD1. V trimming: 4 bases; J trimming: 4 bases; junction bases outside the gene matches: 7. The CDR3 is 15 amino acids. CDR1 and CDR2 (germline): GTSNPN, SVGIG (reference sequence). The CDR3 loop reads CAWKGPGQGNQPQHF. The DNA for the CDR3 is TGTGCCTGGAAAGGGCCGGGACAGGGGAATCAGCCCCAGCATTTT.

This rearrangement joins TRBV5-1 to TRBJ2-7, with D tentatively TRBD2 (5 bases). V lost 5 bases and J 5 bases, leaving 14 bases between the germline ends. This CDR3 comprises 13 residues. CDR1 is SGHRS and CDR2 is YFSETQ in the germline V gene. The CDR3 loop reads CASSQDVGNEQYF. The CDR3 DNA sequence: TGCGCCAGCAGTCAGGACGTCGGGAACGAGCAGTACTTC.

The V and J genes are TRBV19 and TRBJ1-2; D remains unclear. There are 13 residues in the CDR3. Germline CDR1 LNHDA, CDR2 SQIVND (reference sequence). The V gene lost 3 bases and the J gene lost 4 bases, with 9 bases spanning the gap. CDR3: CASSMGSFYGYTF. CDR3 nucleotide sequence: TGTGCCAGTAGTATGGGAAGTTTCTATGGCTACACCTTC.

This chain joins TRBV5-1 and TRBJ1-2, with TRBD1 as a possible D gene (5 bases). The CDR3 covers 15 residues. With 4 bases removed from V and 4 bases from J, the gap between germline ends came to 17 bases. The germline CDR1 and CDR2 sequences are SGHRS and YFSETQ. The CDR3 spells CASSKEGRESYGYTF. In DNA form, the CDR3 reads TGCGCCAGCAGCAAAGAGGGACGGGAGAGCTATGGCTACACCTTC.

The chain joins TRBV10-3 to TRBJ2-5; 8 positions agree with TRBD2. Germline lookup yields CDR1 ENHRY and CDR2 SYGVKD. The CDR3 is made up of 13 amino acids. Germline trimming cut 4 bases from V and 4 bases from J; bases unmatched to any gene: 2. The CDR3 loop reads CAISVREGETQYF. CDR3 nucleotide sequence: TGTGCCATCAGTGTCCGGGAGGGAGAGACCCAGTACTTC.

The chain uses TRBV5-1 and TRBJ2-1, with D perhaps TRBD2 (6 bases). Trimming pared 5 bases from V and 7 bases from J, leaving 22 bases between. The CDR3 runs 16 residues. Looked up from germline, CDR1 is SGHRS and CDR2 is YFSETQ. CDR3: CASRLVGYGSKNEQFF. Here the CDR3 DNA reads TGCGCCAGCAGGTTAGTTGGTTACGGGAGTAAAAATGAGCAGTTCTTC.

The chain is built from TRBV2 and TRBJ1-2; D is uncertain. This CDR3 contains 15 residues. Trimming shortened V by 8 bases and J by 0 bases, and 16 bases separated the two germline ends. CDR1 SNHLY and CDR2 FYNNEI come from the germline V gene. The CDR3 reads CASLRGPETNYGYTF. The CDR3 DNA follows: TGTGCCAGCCTACGCGGTCCAGAGACTAACTATGGCTACACCTTC.

V usage is TRBV5-1 and J usage is TRBJ1-5; TRBD1 agrees at 7 bases. CDR3 length: 16 amino acids. Germline CDR1 and CDR2: SGHRS and YFSETQ. With 7 bases clipped from V and 9 bases from J, the junction kept 19 bases outside the gene matches. The CDR3 nucleotides are TGCGCCAGCCCACCCTTAGAACGACAGGGTTACTGGCCCCAGCATTTT. Translated, it gives CASPPLERQGYWPQHF.

This chain links TRBV30 with TRBJ2-1, with a weak D call TRBD2 (6 bases). The V end was cut by 3 bases, the J end by 5 bases, with 8 bases between. Germline lookup yields CDR1 GTSNPN and CDR2 SVGIG (reference sequence). CDR3 length: 12 amino acids. CDR3 sequence: CAWSRRDNEQFF. In nucleotides, the CDR3 is TGTGCCTGGAGCCGGAGGGACAATGAGCAGTTCTTC.

The rearrangement links TRBV30 to TRBJ2-1; TRBD2 aligns across 11 bases. The germline V gene has CDR1 GTSNPN and CDR2 SVGIG (reference sequence). The CDR3 runs 14 residues. V lost 7 bases and J lost 8; bases outside the gene matches: 10. Here the CDR3 reads CASTSGTLTDEQFF. CDR3 DNA sequence: TGTGCCTCGACTAGCGGGACCCTTACAGATGAGCAGTTCTTC.

The V gene is TRBV28, the J gene TRBJ1-1, with TRBD1 matching 10 bases. After removal of 6 bases from V and 6 bases from J, the junction contained 4 bases not matched to a gene. Germline CDR1 MDHEN, CDR2 SYDVKM. CDR3 length: 13 amino acids. The DNA for the CDR3 is TGTGCCAGCAGCGGGACAGGGGTGGCTGAAGCTTTCTTT. This codes for CASSGTGVAEAFF. The full variable domain, rest sourced from reference TRBV28 and TRBJ1-1, is DVKVTQSSRYLVKRTGEKVFLECVQDMDHENMFWYRQDPGLGLRLIYFSYDVKMKEKGDIPEGYSVSREKKERFSLILESASTNQTSMYLCASSGTGVAEAFFGQGTRLTVV.

The gene calls are TRBV5-1 and TRBJ1-6, with TRBD1 matching 7 bases. Germline CDR1 reads SGHRS; CDR2 reads YFSETQ. V lost 2 bases to trimming and J lost 5 bases; unmatched junction nucleotides: 7. CDR3 size: 16 residues. The DNA of the CDR3 is TGCGCCAGCAGCTTTTCACAGGGGCTTGATAATTCACCCCTCCACTTT. It specifies CASSFSQGLDNSPLHF.

J is TRBJ2-7 and V is TRBV30; D is unresolved. Germline CDR1 reads GTSNPN; CDR2 reads SVGIG (reference sequence). V lost 2 bases and J lost 6, with 17 bases in between. The CDR3 loop spans 14 amino acids. The CDR3 spells CAWSTHSLTGEQYF. For the CDR3, the DNA is TGTGCCTGGAGTACCCACTCACTGACCGGCGAGCAGTACTTC.

Concerning this clone itself: This CDR3 is also generated by other DNA sequences in the sample. The CDR3 loop is CASSLLNEQFF. CDR3 DNA sequence: TGTGCCAGCAGCTTATTGAATGAGCAGTTCTTC. The V call is TRBV7-2, the J call TRBJ2-1; the D is unclear. Germline-derived CDR1 and CDR2 are SGHTA and FQGNSA. Trimming pared 2 bases from V and 7 bases from J, leaving 3 bases between. CDR3 length: 11 amino acids.

To note about this clone: Other DNA variants within this sample encode the same CDR3. The genes are TRBV7-9 and TRBJ2-7, with unresolved D. V gave up 2 bases and J gave up 2 bases, with 7 bases separating them. The germline V gene encodes CDR1 SEHNR and CDR2 FQNEAQ (reference sequence). This CDR3 is 13 amino acids long. The CDR3 DNA is TGTGCCAGCAGCTTACTGGGAACCTACGAGCAGTACTTC. As protein: CASSLLGTYEQYF.